A single sample gave rise to the 21 T cell receptor beta chains below, sequenced in a study of a mutant IDH1 vaccine in newly diagnosed glioma. Time point given: week 47, end of study. Alongside topical imiquimod, each dose of vaccine comprised 300 ug of mutant IDH1 20-mer peptide. The assay was immunoSEQ multiplex PCR, and TCRdb's table has in-frame clones only and misses some. The sample carries 50,000 to 65,000 clones, less than 90% recorded once. Antigen specificity for these receptors is unknown. The specimen was PBMCs, collected from a glioma patient whose treatment included an IDH1 peptide vaccine. The receptor set was obtained from a woman aged 45-59 years with glioma.

This clone occurred a few times. The chain couples TRBV19 to TRBJ1-5; D unclear. The germline CDR1 and CDR2 sequences are LNHDA and SQIVND (reference sequence). Trimming pared 3 bases from V and 3 bases from J, leaving 15 bases between. The CDR3 totals 16 residues. DNA for the CDR3: TGTGCCAGTAGTATCGCAGGAACTTCCTTCAATCAGCCCCAGCATTTT. This sequence encodes CASSIAGTSFNQPQHF.

This clone appeared a single time. The CDR3 loop is CASSPGDYGYTF. The CDR3 nucleotides read TGTGCCAGCAGTCCCGGGGACTATGGCTACACCTTC. This chain connects TRBV28 to TRBJ1-2; D call uncertain. The CDR3 contains 12 residues. Germline assignment: CDR1 MDHEN and CDR2 SYDVKM. Trimming pared 5 bases from V and 3 bases from J, leaving 7 bases between.

This chain uses TRBV27 with TRBJ2-7; a weak D match, TRBD2 (5 bases). CDR1 and CDR2 (germline): MNHEY, SMNVEV (reference sequence). The CDR3 totals 15 residues. V was cut by 5 bases and J by 7 bases, with 21 bases left in between. CDR3 sequence reads: CASSQPGLGSSEQYF. The CDR3 DNA is TGTGCCAGCAGTCAGCCGGGGTTGGGTTCTTCGGAGCAGTACTTC.

The rearrangement joins TRBV9 to TRBJ2-3, with TRBD2 identical over 8 bases. V dropped 3 bases and J dropped 3; count of bases not matched to a gene: 12. This CDR3 comprises 17 residues. From germline, CDR1 is SGDLS and CDR2 YYNGEE. CDR3 amino acids: CASSASSGTRKTDTQYF. Written as DNA, the CDR3 is TGTGCCAGCAGCGCCTCCTCCGGGACTAGGAAAACAGATACGCAGTATTTT.

The chain links TRBV6-5 to TRBJ1-3; 9 bases are shared with TRBD1. V shed 0 bases, J shed 4 bases, and the junction held 4 bases outside the gene matches. This CDR3 comprises 16 residues. Germline V lookup: CDR1 MNHEY, CDR2 SVGAGI. The CDR3 DNA sequence: TGTGCCAGCAGTTACTCATCACAGGGGGCCGGAAACACCATATATTTT. This codes for CASSYSSQGAGNTIYF.

This clone was seen a single time. The V gene is TRBV5-1, the J gene TRBJ2-1; TRBD1 matches at 8 bases. The germline V gene has CDR1 SGHRS and CDR2 YFSETQ. The trim removed 0 bases at V and 6 bases at J, leaving 8 bases unmatched. The CDR3 has 16 amino acids. CDR3 region: CASSLGGLQGANEQFF. The CDR3 nucleotides are TGCGCCAGCAGCTTGGGGGGGCTCCAGGGGGCCAATGAGCAGTTCTTC.

This clone was detected only a few times. The genes are TRBV10-3 and TRBJ1-5; D not certain. The length of the CDR3 is 11 residues. Trimming cost V 8 bases and J 2 bases, with 4 bases left between them. CDR1 is ENHRY, CDR2 SYGVKD, per germline. This chain's CDR3 is CAIGGNQPQHF. CDR3 nucleotides: TGTGCCATCGGAGGCAATCAGCCCCAGCATTTT.

The rearrangement uses TRBV5-1 and TRBJ2-3; 13 bases line up with TRBD2. This CDR3 spans 14 amino acids. Germline V CDR1 and CDR2: SGHRS, YFSETQ. The ends lost 6 bases at V and 6 bases at J; junction bases unmatched: 4. The CDR3 loop is CASTPTSGRDTQYF. The CDR3 DNA reads TGCGCCAGCACCCCGACTAGCGGGAGGGATACGCAGTATTTT.

This rearrangement joins TRBV5-1 to TRBJ1-2; 10 bases line up with TRBD1. This CDR3 comprises 15 residues. V was pared by 4 bases and J by 4 bases, with 7 bases of the junction left unmatched. Germline values: CDR1 SGHRS, CDR2 YFSETQ. The CDR3 loop is CASSPTGGSGYGYTF. The CDR3 nucleotides are TGCGCCAGCAGCCCGACAGGGGGCAGTGGCTATGGCTACACCTTC.

The chain couples TRBV28 to TRBJ1-4; 10 bases align to TRBD1. Germline trimming cut 5 bases from V and 10 bases from J; bases unmatched to any gene: 4. Germline values: CDR1 MDHEN, CDR2 SYDVKM. The CDR3 extends over 13 amino acids. CDR3 nucleotides: TGTGCCAGCAGTCGGACAGGGGGAGGAAAACTGTTTTTT. Its protein product is CASSRTGGGKLFF. The variable domain in full, with the rest retrieved from reference TRBV28 and TRBJ1-4, is DVKVTQSSRYLVKRTGEKVFLECVQDMDHENMFWYRQDPGLGLRLIYFSYDVKMKEKGDIPEGYSVSREKKERFSLILESASTNQTSMYLCASSRTGGGKLFFGSGTQLSVL.

As for this clone: One junction end does not reproduce the germline sequence, and a read error may be involved. V usage is TRBV6-5 and J usage is TRBJ1-3, with D possibly TRBD1 on 5 matching bases. Germline V gene lookup returns CDR1 MNHEY and CDR2 SVGAGI. This CDR3 is built from 16 residues. The CDR3 protein is CASSYSSGRSGNTIYF. Written as DNA, the CDR3 is TGTGCCAGCAGCTACTCATCGGGACGCTCTGGAAACACCATATATTTT.

This chain links TRBV27 with TRBJ2-7; 9 nucleotides match TRBD1. Trimming removed 8 bases from V and 3 bases from J; junction bases left unmatched: 8. Germline CDR1 reads MNHEY; CDR2 reads SMNVEV (reference sequence). The CDR3 runs 14 residues. The CDR3: CASGYRGLFYEQYF. Here the CDR3 DNA reads TGTGCCAGCGGATACAGGGGGCTATTCTACGAGCAGTACTTC.

The V gene is TRBV14, the J gene TRBJ2-3; 7 bases align to TRBD1. The CDR3 totals 16 residues. Losses at the gene ends were 3 bases for V and 6 bases for J; bases not matched to a gene: 12. Germline CDR1 reads SGHDN; CDR2 reads FVKESK. The DNA for the CDR3 is TGTGCCAGCAGCCACAAGGACAGGTTTCCGACTGATACGCAGTATTTT. Protein: CASSHKDRFPTDTQYF. The full variable domain, completed using reference TRBV14 and TRBJ2-3, is EAGVTQFPSHSVIEKGQTVTLRCDPISGHDNLYWYRRVMGKEIKFLLHFVKESKQDESGMPNNRFLAERTGGTYSTLKVQPAELEDSGVYFCASSHKDRFPTDTQYFGPGTRLTVL.

This clone showed up just once. This sequence joins TRBV9 and TRBJ2-7, with D possibly called TRBD1 or TRBD2 (5 bases each). V dropped 4 bases and J dropped 3 bases, with 17 bases sitting between them. The CDR3 runs 15 residues. Germline CDR1 reads SGDLS; CDR2 reads YYNGEE. The DNA for the CDR3 is TGTGCCAGCAGCCCCCTTCCGGGACCCTACTACGAGCAGTACTTC. Translating it yields CASSPLPGPYYEQYF.

This clone appeared a few times. The chain combines TRBV15 with TRBJ1-4; 8 bases are a match to TRBD1. This CDR3 region has 16 residues. V gave up 3 bases and J gave up 5 bases; unmatched junction bases: 8. Germline loops: CDR1 LNHNV, CDR2 YYDKDF (reference sequence). The DNA for the CDR3 is TGTGCCACCAGCAGGATTATGGACAGGGCCAATGAAAAACTGTTTTTT. It codes for CATSRIMDRANEKLFF.

The chain carries TRBV10-3 and TRBJ2-5; 10 nucleotides line up with TRBD2. Trimming at V came to 7 bases and at J to 5 bases, leaving 13 bases not matched to a gene. The length of the CDR3 is 16 residues. Germline V gene sequence: CDR1 ENHRY, CDR2 SYGVKD. In DNA form, the CDR3 reads TGTGCCATCAAACCCCACAGCGGGGGGGCAGGGGAGACCCAGTACTTC. Encoded protein: CAIKPHSGGAGETQYF.

This clone has only a few counts. This rearrangement joins TRBV2 to TRBJ1-5; D call uncertain. The V gene's germline CDR1 is SNHLY and CDR2 FYNNEI. The V gene lost 5 bases and the J gene lost 7 bases, with 12 bases spanning the gap. The CDR3 spans 13 residues. The CDR3 reads CASSLGREQPQHF. The DNA of the CDR3 is TGTGCCAGCAGTTTAGGGCGGGAGCAGCCCCAGCATTTT.

This clone was observed a few times. The J gene is TRBJ1-5, the V gene TRBV27; D unresolved. Germline V gene sequence: CDR1 MNHEY, CDR2 SMNVEV (reference sequence). This CDR3 has 15 amino acids. Trimming stripped 3 bases from V and 0 bases from J, with 9 bases between. CDR3 sequence: CASSFIRFSNQPQHF. The CDR3 nucleotides read TGTGCCAGCAGTTTTATCCGGTTTAGCAATCAGCCCCAGCATTTT.

The chain is built from TRBV6-5 and TRBJ2-1; D gene unclear. This CDR3 comprises 14 residues. The V gene lost 7 bases and the J gene lost 9 bases, with 19 bases spanning the gap. CDR1 and CDR2 from the germline V gene are MNHEY and SVGAGI. The CDR3 spells CASTSQSTVSEQFF. CDR3 coding DNA: TGTGCCAGCACTTCCCAGTCTACTGTCTCTGAGCAGTTCTTC.

This rearrangement joins TRBV14 to TRBJ1-1; D gene ambiguous. Per germline, CDR1 SGHDN and CDR2 FVKESK. The CDR3 runs 13 residues. Trimming took off 0 bases at V and 1 base at J, with 3 bases between the two ends. DNA of the CDR3: TGTGCCAGCAGCCAAGACGCGAACACTGAAGCTTTCTTT. The encoded protein is CASSQDANTEAFF.

The genes are TRBV9 and TRBJ2-7; 12 bases align to TRBD2. The CDR3 is made up of 14 amino acids. From germline, CDR1 is SGDLS and CDR2 YYNGEE. V lost 4 bases and J lost 6; bases outside the gene matches: 5. The chain's CDR3 is CASSPSGGAREQYF. The CDR3 DNA reads as TGTGCCAGCAGCCCTAGCGGGGGGGCGCGCGAGCAGTACTTC.